This is a list of T cell receptor beta chains from one sample in a study of T cell responses to AZD1222 COVID-19 vaccine. The data were produced by immunoSEQ multiplex PCR, yet TCRdb's version contains in-frame clones alone and is incomplete. Of fewer than 180,000 clones listed, over 75% are singletons. The sample in question was peripheral blood, obtained 28 days after the second AZD1222 dose. The source is an adult who received the AZD1222 COVID-19 vaccine. Both conserved end residues are part of each CDR3. The order of the fields is CDR3 protein, CDR3 DNA, D gene, V gene, J gene, clone size. The D gene is left open where the match is weak. Part of the rows lack a size; the others show once, few, many or a class for expanded clones.

CDR3aa: CASSQSRGSDTQYF
CDR3nt: TGTGCCAGCAGCCAATCCCGGGGATCAGATACGCAGTATTTT
d_gene: NA
v_gene: TRBV3-1/TRBV3-2
j_gene: TRBJ2-3
abundance: NA

CDR3aa: CASSYSSRLAADTQYF
CDR3nt: TGTGCCAGCAGTTACTCCTCCCGACTAGCGGCAGATACGCAGTATTTT
d_gene: TRBD2
v_gene: TRBV6-6
j_gene: TRBJ2-3
abundance: NA

CDR3aa: CASSGSGPRVEQYF
CDR3nt: TGTGCCAGTAGTGGCAGTGGACCCCGGGTCGAGCAGTACTTC
d_gene: NA
v_gene: TRBV19
j_gene: TRBJ2-7
abundance: NA

CDR3aa: CASSFQGQAIYNSPLHF
CDR3nt: TGTGCCAGCAGCTTCCAGGGACAGGCGATTTATAATTCACCCCTCCACTTT
d_gene: TRBD1
v_gene: TRBV5-8
j_gene: TRBJ1-6
abundance: NA

CDR3aa: CASSILRGSAGQYF
CDR3nt: TGTGCCAGCAGTATACTCCGAGGGAGCGCCGGGCAGTACTTC
d_gene: NA
v_gene: TRBV6-2/TRBV6-3
j_gene: TRBJ2-7
abundance: NA

CDR3aa: CSVVVGGTGELFF
CDR3nt: TGCAGCGTCGTTGTGGGGGGCACCGGGGAGCTGTTTTTT
d_gene: NA
v_gene: TRBV29-1
j_gene: TRBJ2-2
abundance: NA

CDR3aa: CASSWGQGLNYGYTF
CDR3nt: TGTGCCAGCAGTTGGGGACAGGGGCTTAACTATGGCTACACCTTC
d_gene: TRBD1
v_gene: TRBV6-5
j_gene: TRBJ1-2
abundance: NA

CDR3aa: CASSVTQPQHF
CDR3nt: TGTGCCAGCAGTGTAACTCAGCCCCAGCATTTT
d_gene: NA
v_gene: TRBV2
j_gene: TRBJ1-5
abundance: few

CDR3aa: CASSQTLRSHRDTQYF
CDR3nt: TGTGCCAGCAGCCAGACACTTCGTTCCCACAGAGATACGCAGTATTTT
d_gene: NA
v_gene: TRBV3-1/TRBV3-2
j_gene: TRBJ2-3
abundance: NA

CDR3aa: CASSLGRRDFEQYF
CDR3nt: TGTGCCAGCAGCTTGGGAAGGCGGGACTTCGAGCAGTACTTC
d_gene: NA
v_gene: TRBV5-4
j_gene: TRBJ2-7
abundance: NA

CDR3aa: CASSSWDRGGSNQPQHF
CDR3nt: TGTGCCAGCAGCTCTTGGGACAGGGGAGGGAGCAATCAGCCCCAGCATTTT
d_gene: TRBD1
v_gene: TRBV11-3
j_gene: TRBJ1-5
abundance: NA

CDR3aa: CASSQGPGLAGGWEQYF
CDR3nt: TGCGCCAGCAGCCAGGGACCGGGACTAGCGGGAGGGTGGGAGCAGTACTTC
d_gene: TRBD2
v_gene: TRBV4-1
j_gene: TRBJ2-7
abundance: NA

CDR3aa: CASSPDGLHTLNTEAFF
CDR3nt: TGTGCCAGCAGTCCAGACGGGTTGCACACCCTGAACACTGAAGCTTTCTTT
d_gene: NA
v_gene: TRBV7-9
j_gene: TRBJ1-1
abundance: NA

CDR3aa: CASKGLGNTEAFF
CDR3nt: TGTGCCTCGAAGGGACTGGGGAACACTGAAGCTTTCTTT
d_gene: NA
v_gene: TRBV19
j_gene: TRBJ1-1
abundance: NA

CDR3aa: CASRYSQRLGETQYF
CDR3nt: TGTGCCAGTAGATATTCACAGCGTTTGGGGGAGACCCAGTACTTC
d_gene: NA
v_gene: TRBV19
j_gene: TRBJ2-5
abundance: NA

CDR3aa: CASSRRQTYEQYF
CDR3nt: TGTGCCAGCAGCCGGCGCCAGACATACGAGCAGTACTTC
d_gene: NA
v_gene: TRBV7-9
j_gene: TRBJ2-7
abundance: NA

CDR3aa: CTSSHPPRRGNQPQHF
CDR3nt: TGCACCAGCAGCCATCCCCCCCGCAGGGGAAATCAGCCCCAGCATTTT
d_gene: NA
v_gene: TRBV1
j_gene: TRBJ1-5
abundance: NA

CDR3aa: CASSRQGQAYEQYF
CDR3nt: TGTGCCAGCAGTAGACAGGGCCAAGCTTACGAGCAGTACTTC
d_gene: TRBD1
v_gene: TRBV6-5
j_gene: TRBJ2-7
abundance: NA

CDR3aa: CATSRAPPISGSSGNTIYF
CDR3nt: TGTGCCACCAGCAGAGCGCCCCCAATATCCGGGTCCTCTGGAAACACCATATATTTT
d_gene: NA
v_gene: TRBV15
j_gene: TRBJ1-3
abundance: NA

CDR3aa: CASSHFASGRSSSYEQYF
CDR3nt: TGTGCCAGCAGCCACTTCGCTAGCGGGAGGTCGAGCTCCTACGAGCAGTACTTC
d_gene: TRBD2
v_gene: TRBV3-1/TRBV3-2
j_gene: TRBJ2-7
abundance: NA

CDR3aa: CASSIRRDSSPWNTEAFF
CDR3nt: TGTGCCAGCTCAATCAGACGGGACAGCTCCCCTTGGAACACTGAAGCTTTCTTT
d_gene: TRBD1
v_gene: TRBV18
j_gene: TRBJ1-1
abundance: NA

CDR3aa: CASSLSLLSPLHF
CDR3nt: TGTGCCAGCAGTTTAAGCCTCCTTTCACCCCTCCACTTT
d_gene: NA
v_gene: TRBV27
j_gene: TRBJ1-6
abundance: NA

CDR3aa: CASSEGVGNEQFF
CDR3nt: TGTGCCAGCAGTGAAGGGGTGGGCAATGAGCAGTTCTTC
d_gene: NA
v_gene: TRBV6-1
j_gene: TRBJ2-1
abundance: NA

CDR3aa: CASSIKGGAGTEAFF
CDR3nt: TGTGCCAGTAGTATTAAGGGGGGCGCGGGCACTGAAGCTTTCTTT
d_gene: NA
v_gene: TRBV19
j_gene: TRBJ1-1
abundance: NA

CDR3aa: CSGTGNSPLHF
CDR3nt: TGCAGCGGGACGGGGAATTCACCCCTCCACTTT
d_gene: NA
v_gene: TRBV29-1
j_gene: TRBJ1-6
abundance: NA

CDR3aa: CASGFAGENTEAFF
CDR3nt: TGTGCTAGTGGTTTCGCGGGGGAGAACACTGAAGCTTTCTTT
d_gene: NA
v_gene: TRBV12-5
j_gene: TRBJ1-1
abundance: NA

CDR3aa: CAWSVPGRSNEKLFF
CDR3nt: TGTGCCTGGAGTGTACCGGGACGGTCGAATGAAAAACTGTTTTTT
d_gene: NA
v_gene: TRBV30
j_gene: TRBJ1-4
abundance: NA

CDR3aa: CASGSGEYWAFF
CDR3nt: TGTGCCAGCGGCTCAGGGGAGTATTGGGCTTTCTTT
d_gene: NA
v_gene: TRBV6-5
j_gene: TRBJ1-1
abundance: NA

CDR3aa: CASSLGGSSYNEQFF
CDR3nt: TGCGCCAGCAGCTTGGGCGGTAGCTCCTACAATGAGCAGTTCTTC
d_gene: NA
v_gene: TRBV5-1
j_gene: TRBJ2-1
abundance: NA

CDR3aa: CASSAYGGTGNQPQHF
CDR3nt: TGTGCCAGCAGTGCCTACGGCGGGACAGGGAATCAGCCCCAGCATTTT
d_gene: TRBD1
v_gene: TRBV6-1
j_gene: TRBJ1-5
abundance: NA

CDR3aa: CASAGQGVRNEKLFF
CDR3nt: TGTGCCAGCGCTGGCCAGGGGGTGAGAAATGAAAAACTGTTTTTT
d_gene: TRBD1
v_gene: TRBV6-5
j_gene: TRBJ1-4
abundance: NA

CDR3aa: CASSYPSTTGHNQPQHF
CDR3nt: TGTGCCAGCAGTTACCCGTCGACGACAGGGCACAATCAGCCCCAGCATTTT
d_gene: TRBD1
v_gene: TRBV6-2/TRBV6-3
j_gene: TRBJ1-5
abundance: once

CDR3aa: CASSHQSFSGGNYGYTF
CDR3nt: TGTGCCAGCAGCCACCAATCCTTCTCAGGGGGGAACTATGGCTACACCTTC
d_gene: TRBD1
v_gene: TRBV14
j_gene: TRBJ1-2
abundance: NA

CDR3aa: CASSPLGAGGGYNEQFF
CDR3nt: TGTGCCAGCAGCCCCCTAGGGGCGGGAGGTGGGTACAATGAGCAGTTCTTC
d_gene: TRBD2
v_gene: TRBV5-6
j_gene: TRBJ2-1
abundance: NA

CDR3aa: CASIGEVSYNEQFF
CDR3nt: TGTGCCAGCATAGGGGAGGTCTCCTACAATGAGCAGTTCTTC
d_gene: NA
v_gene: TRBV2
j_gene: TRBJ2-1
abundance: NA

CDR3aa: CASSFSDRNQPQHF
CDR3nt: TGTGCCAGCAGTTTCTCGGACAGGAATCAGCCCCAGCATTTT
d_gene: TRBD1
v_gene: TRBV28
j_gene: TRBJ1-5
abundance: NA

CDR3aa: CASSEGSYYGYTF
CDR3nt: TGCGCCAGCAGCGAAGGGAGCTACTATGGCTACACCTTC
d_gene: NA
v_gene: TRBV5-1
j_gene: TRBJ1-2
abundance: NA

CDR3aa: CASSLTAGMGTEAFF
CDR3nt: TGTGCCAGCAGCTTAACCGCAGGGATGGGCACTGAAGCTTTCTTT
d_gene: NA
v_gene: TRBV7-6
j_gene: TRBJ1-1
abundance: NA

CDR3aa: CASSQEGLAGWNEQFF
CDR3nt: TGCGCCAGCAGCCAAGAAGGGCTAGCGGGATGGAATGAGCAGTTCTTC
d_gene: TRBD2
v_gene: TRBV4-1
j_gene: TRBJ2-1
abundance: NA

CDR3aa: CASSQRGDEKLFF
CDR3nt: TGCGCCAGCAGCCAACGGGGCGACGAAAAACTGTTTTTT
d_gene: NA
v_gene: TRBV4-1
j_gene: TRBJ1-4
abundance: NA

CDR3aa: CASSRPGGPERTIYF
CDR3nt: TGTGCCAGCAGCCGACCCGGGGGGCCGGAGAGGACCATATATTTT
d_gene: NA
v_gene: TRBV11-2
j_gene: TRBJ1-3
abundance: NA

CDR3aa: CAMRQGSSGNTIYF
CDR3nt: TGTGCCATGAGACAGGGCTCCTCTGGAAACACCATATATTTT
d_gene: TRBD1
v_gene: TRBV2
j_gene: TRBJ1-3
abundance: NA

CDR3aa: CASSLSGSWEQYF
CDR3nt: TGTGCCAGCAGCTTAAGCGGGAGTTGGGAGCAGTACTTC
d_gene: TRBD2
v_gene: TRBV7-9
j_gene: TRBJ2-7
abundance: NA

CDR3aa: CASSTTGGARGYTF
CDR3nt: TGTGCCAGCAGTACAACAGGGGGCGCACGTGGCTACACCTTC
d_gene: TRBD1
v_gene: TRBV6-5
j_gene: TRBJ1-2
abundance: NA

CDR3aa: CASSPRTGLAYNEQFF
CDR3nt: TGTGCCAGCAGCCCCCGGACGGGACTAGCCTACAATGAGCAGTTCTTC
d_gene: TRBD2
v_gene: TRBV7-8
j_gene: TRBJ2-1
abundance: NA

CDR3aa: CASSFLSSTYEQYF
CDR3nt: TGTGCCAGCAGTTTCTTGTCCAGTACCTACGAGCAGTACTTC
d_gene: NA
v_gene: TRBV27
j_gene: TRBJ2-7
abundance: NA

CDR3aa: CASSKTGLNTEAFF
CDR3nt: TGTGCCAGCAGCAAAACAGGGTTGAACACTGAAGCTTTCTTT
d_gene: NA
v_gene: TRBV27
j_gene: TRBJ1-1
abundance: NA

CDR3aa: CAISGTSGRSSTGELFF
CDR3nt: TGTGCCATCAGCGGGACTAGCGGGAGGAGTAGCACCGGGGAGCTGTTTTTT
d_gene: TRBD2
v_gene: TRBV10-3
j_gene: TRBJ2-2
abundance: NA

CDR3aa: CSVEGRQGPTNYNEQFF
CDR3nt: TGCAGCGTTGAAGGAAGGCAGGGGCCTACAAATTACAATGAGCAGTTCTTC
d_gene: NA
v_gene: TRBV29-1
j_gene: TRBJ2-1
abundance: NA

CDR3aa: CAISPGTGDHGYTF
CDR3nt: TGTGCCATCAGCCCCGGGACAGGGGATCATGGCTACACCTTC
d_gene: TRBD1
v_gene: TRBV10-3
j_gene: TRBJ1-2
abundance: few

CDR3aa: CASSLLAGTSYNEQFF
CDR3nt: TGTGCCAGCAGCTTGCTAGCGGGAACTTCCTACAATGAGCAGTTCTTC
d_gene: TRBD2
v_gene: TRBV7-8
j_gene: TRBJ2-1
abundance: NA